The 9 T cell receptor beta chains reported below all come from one sample, sequenced in a study of OX40 agonist ivuxolimab in advanced cancers. Sequencing was performed with immunoSEQ multiplex PCR; in TCRdb, only in-frame clones are kept and a portion is missing. Of roughly 14,000 clones listed, around 80% were seen once; the top ten hold 35% to 50%. The material was CD4+ or CD8+ T cells sorted from blood, obtained in a trial of the OX40 agonist ivuxolimab. These TCRs come from an adult with an advanced solid tumor such as melanoma, head and neck, liver or kidney cancer.

The rearrangement links TRBV6-1 to TRBJ1-1; D is uncertain. The germline V and J ends were trimmed by 6 bases and 0 bases, with 8 bases remaining between them. This CDR3 is 13 amino acids long. Germline loops: CDR1 MNHNS, CDR2 SASEGT. The CDR3: CASSRTLNTEAFF. DNA for the CDR3: TGTGCCAGCAGCCGGACTTTGAACACTGAAGCTTTCTTT.

The V gene is TRBV27, the J gene TRBJ1-2, with D possibly being TRBD1 (6 bases). This CDR3 is 16 amino acids long. V was shortened by 1 base and J by 2 bases, with 14 bases between the two germline ends. Germline V lookup: CDR1 MNHEY, CDR2 SMNVEV (reference sequence). This CDR3 reads CASSLFSGGLNYGYTF. For the CDR3, the DNA is TGTGCCAGCAGTTTATTTTCGGGGGGGCTGAACTATGGCTACACCTTC.

The CDR3 DNA follows: TGTGCCTGGAGTCAACGGACAGGGAAACAGCCCCAGCATTTT. It codes for CAWSQRTGKQPQHF. This sequence joins TRBV30 and TRBJ1-5; the match to TRBD1 covers 8 bases. Germline V gene sequence: CDR1 GTSNPN, CDR2 SVGIG (reference sequence). This CDR3 has 14 residues. Unmatched junction bases numbered 7, after V lost 2 bases and J lost 7 bases.

The chain carries TRBV25-1 and TRBJ2-7; 13 bases map to TRBD2. V lost 8 bases to trimming and J lost 7 bases; unmatched junction nucleotides: 17. Germline V gives CDR1 MGHDK, CDR2 SYGVNS. The CDR3 is 17 amino acids. The CDR3 reads CASERTGDPGLAGEQYF. CDR3 nucleotide sequence: TGTGCCAGCGAGCGGACAGGGGACCCGGGACTAGCGGGAGAGCAGTACTTC.

The chain carries TRBV7-2 and TRBJ1-2; D is perhaps TRBD1 (5 bases). CDR1 is SGHTA, CDR2 FQGNSA, per germline. V lost 1 base and J 5 bases, leaving 11 bases between the germline ends. This CDR3 spans 14 amino acids. DNA for the CDR3: TGTGCCAGCAGCTTAGGGGCTCGGGGGTATGGCTACACCTTC. It yields the protein CASSLGARGYGYTF.

This rearrangement joins TRBV2 to TRBJ2-5, with D possibly being TRBD1 or TRBD2 (5 bases each). This CDR3 spans 12 amino acids. Germline values: CDR1 SNHLY, CDR2 FYNNEI. V lost 5 bases, J lost 4 bases, and 8 bases lay in between. In DNA form, the CDR3 reads TGTGCCAGCAGTCCAGGGACAGAGACCCAGTACTTC. This sequence encodes CASSPGTETQYF.

V and J are TRBV27 and TRBJ2-5; D call uncertain. V was trimmed by 6 bases and J by 5 bases, leaving 19 bases between them. CDR3 size: 15 residues. CDR1 and CDR2 (germline): MNHEY, SMNVEV (reference sequence). The CDR3 sequence is CASRLSPVEGETQYF. In DNA form, the CDR3 reads TGTGCCAGCAGGCTGAGCCCCGTTGAAGGGGAGACCCAGTACTTC.

This chain joins TRBV4-2 and TRBJ2-1, with D maybe TRBD2 (6 bases). CDR1 and CDR2 (germline): LGHNA, YNFKEQ. The length of the CDR3 is 14 residues. The V end lost 4 bases, the J end lost 5 bases, and 12 bases lay between the germline ends. The CDR3 loop is CASSLTGEHNEQFF. CDR3 nucleotide sequence: TGTGCCAGCAGCCTGACGGGGGAACACAATGAGCAGTTCTTC.

The chain uses TRBV28 and TRBJ1-5; the D is unclear. CDR3 length: 11 amino acids. Trimming took 4 bases from V and 11 from J, leaving 9 bases between them. Germline values: CDR1 MDHEN, CDR2 SYDVKM. The CDR3 here is CASSSGLSQHF. The CDR3 coding sequence is TGTGCCAGCAGTTCTGGTTTGTCCCAGCATTTT.